The source of this T cell receptor beta chain is a study of T cell repertoires in cytomegalovirus infection. Looking at the study overall: Signatures in public TCR beta sequences pointed to both CMV infection and matching HLA type.

Study-wide results and limits: The ex vivo response was dominated by HLA-C-restricted CMV-specific TCR beta clonotypes. The cumulative frequency of public TCR beta families identified carriers of CMV plus the relevant HLA.

Germline CDR1 SGHDT, CDR2 YYEEEE. The V and J ends lost 4 bases and 4 bases, in that order; junction bases with no gene match: 1. The CDR3 is made up of 12 amino acids. Each CDR3 protein is one row after TCRdb ran MiXCR on the reads. The sample holds just over 150,000 distinct CDR3 sequences, 23% seen once. The table lists this clonotype with a few counts. The antigen is not known. The sample was PBMCs. This chain connects TRBV5-6 to TRBJ1-2; TRBD1 matches at 7 bases. This TCR was recovered from a human donor in good health (CMV status not recorded). Some clones in this sample may be carry-over from other donors' samples. The CDR3 bases are TGTGCCAGCAGCGGGGACAGCTATGGCTACACCTTC. It specifies CASSGDSYGYTF.